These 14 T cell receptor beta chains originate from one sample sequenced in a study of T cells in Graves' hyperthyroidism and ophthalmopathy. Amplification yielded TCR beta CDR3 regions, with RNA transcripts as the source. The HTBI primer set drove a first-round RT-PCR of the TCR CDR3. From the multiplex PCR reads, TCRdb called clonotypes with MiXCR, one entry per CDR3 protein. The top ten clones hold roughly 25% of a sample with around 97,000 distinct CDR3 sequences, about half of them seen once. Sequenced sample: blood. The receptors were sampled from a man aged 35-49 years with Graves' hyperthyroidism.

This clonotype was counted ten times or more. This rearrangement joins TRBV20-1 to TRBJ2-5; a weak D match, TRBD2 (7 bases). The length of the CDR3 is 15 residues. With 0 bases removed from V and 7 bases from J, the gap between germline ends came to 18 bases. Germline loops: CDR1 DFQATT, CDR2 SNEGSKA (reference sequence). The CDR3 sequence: CSARDPGGSLGTQYF. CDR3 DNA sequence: TGCAGTGCTAGAGATCCGGGGGGCTCCCTGGGGACCCAGTACTTC.

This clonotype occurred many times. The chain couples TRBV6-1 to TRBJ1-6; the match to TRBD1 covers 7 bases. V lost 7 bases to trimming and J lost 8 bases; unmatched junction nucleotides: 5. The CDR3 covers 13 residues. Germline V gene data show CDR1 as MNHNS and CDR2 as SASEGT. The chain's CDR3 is CASTGTDYSPLHF. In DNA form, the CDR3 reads TGTGCCAGCACCGGGACAGATTATTCACCCCTCCACTTT.

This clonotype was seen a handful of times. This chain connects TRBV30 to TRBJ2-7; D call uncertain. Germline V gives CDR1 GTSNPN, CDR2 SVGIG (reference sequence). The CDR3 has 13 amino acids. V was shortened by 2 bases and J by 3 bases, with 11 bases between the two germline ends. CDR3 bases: TGTGCCTGGAGTCCACCCCCCTACTACGAGCAGTACTTC. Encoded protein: CAWSPPPYYEQYF.

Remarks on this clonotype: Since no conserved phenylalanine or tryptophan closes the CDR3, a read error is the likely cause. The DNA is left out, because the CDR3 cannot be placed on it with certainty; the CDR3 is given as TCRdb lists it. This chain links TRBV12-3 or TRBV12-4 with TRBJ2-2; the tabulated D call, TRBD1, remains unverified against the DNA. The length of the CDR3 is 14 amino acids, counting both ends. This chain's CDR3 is CASSWRSHGAGERK.

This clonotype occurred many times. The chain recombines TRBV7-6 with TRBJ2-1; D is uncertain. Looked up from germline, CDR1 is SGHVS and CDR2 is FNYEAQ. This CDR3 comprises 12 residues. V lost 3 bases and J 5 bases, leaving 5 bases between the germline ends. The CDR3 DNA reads TGTGCCAGCAGCTTGCTGGACAATGAGCAGTTCTTC. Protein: CASSLLDNEQFF.

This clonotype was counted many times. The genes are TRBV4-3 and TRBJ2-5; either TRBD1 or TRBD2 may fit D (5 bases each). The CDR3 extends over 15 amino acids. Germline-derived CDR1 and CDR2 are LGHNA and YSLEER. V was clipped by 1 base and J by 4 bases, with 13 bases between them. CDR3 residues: CASSQVAGSGETQYF. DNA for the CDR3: TGCGCCAGCAGCCAAGTTGCAGGGAGTGGAGAGACCCAGTACTTC.

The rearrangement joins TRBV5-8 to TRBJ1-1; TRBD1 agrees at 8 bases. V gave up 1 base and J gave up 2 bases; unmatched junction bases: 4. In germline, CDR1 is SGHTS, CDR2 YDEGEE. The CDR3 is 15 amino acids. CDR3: CASSLWDRRNTEAFF. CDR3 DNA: TGTGCCAGCAGCTTGTGGGACAGGCGTAACACTGAAGCTTTCTTT.

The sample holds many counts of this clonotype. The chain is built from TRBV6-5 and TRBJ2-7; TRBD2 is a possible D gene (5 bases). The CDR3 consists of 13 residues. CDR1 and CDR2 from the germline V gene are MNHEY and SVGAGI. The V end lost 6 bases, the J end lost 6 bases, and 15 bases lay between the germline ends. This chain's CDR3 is CASRRTEGGEQYF. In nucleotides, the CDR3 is TGTGCCAGCAGGAGAACAGAGGGCGGCGAGCAGTACTTC.

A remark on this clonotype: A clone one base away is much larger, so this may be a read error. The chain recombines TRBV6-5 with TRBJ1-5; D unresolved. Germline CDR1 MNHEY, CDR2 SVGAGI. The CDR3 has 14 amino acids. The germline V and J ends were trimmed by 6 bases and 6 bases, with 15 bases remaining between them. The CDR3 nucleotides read TGTGCCAGCAGAGGAGAAGGGCCGGCTCAGCCCCAGCATTTT. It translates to CASRGEGPAQPQHF.

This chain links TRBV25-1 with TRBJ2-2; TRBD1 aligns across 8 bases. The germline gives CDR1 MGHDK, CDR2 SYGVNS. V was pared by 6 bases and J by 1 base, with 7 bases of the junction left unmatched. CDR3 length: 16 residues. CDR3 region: CASSSRTGRNTGELFF. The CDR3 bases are TGTGCCAGCAGCTCCCGGACAGGGAGGAACACCGGGGAGCTGTTTTTT.

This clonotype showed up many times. CDR3 region: CASSLTQGGLLEAFF. The CDR3 DNA sequence: TGTGCCAGCAGTTTAACGCAGGGAGGACTCTTAGAAGCTTTCTTT. The genes are TRBV12-3 or TRBV12-4 and TRBJ1-1, with D maybe TRBD1 (5 bases). This CDR3 is 15 amino acids long. V was clipped by 2 bases and J by 8 bases, with 18 bases between them.

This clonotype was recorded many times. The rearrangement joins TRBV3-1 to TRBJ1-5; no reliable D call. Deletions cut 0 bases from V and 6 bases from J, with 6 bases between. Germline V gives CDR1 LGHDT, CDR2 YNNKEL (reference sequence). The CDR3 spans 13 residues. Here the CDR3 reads CASSQDLRQPQHF. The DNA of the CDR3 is TGTGCCAGCAGCCAAGATCTACGTCAGCCCCAGCATTTT.

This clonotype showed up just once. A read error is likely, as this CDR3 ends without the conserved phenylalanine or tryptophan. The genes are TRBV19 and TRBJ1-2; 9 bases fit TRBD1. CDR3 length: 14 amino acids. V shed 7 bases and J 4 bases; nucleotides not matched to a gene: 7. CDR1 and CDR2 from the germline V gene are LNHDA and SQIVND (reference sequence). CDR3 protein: CASTTDRGPYGYTL. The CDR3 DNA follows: TGTGCCAGTACCACGGACAGGGGACCCTATGGCTACACCCTC.

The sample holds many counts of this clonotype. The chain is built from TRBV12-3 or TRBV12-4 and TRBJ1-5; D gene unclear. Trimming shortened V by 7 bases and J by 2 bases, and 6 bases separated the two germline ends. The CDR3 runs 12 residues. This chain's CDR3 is CASTYGNQPQHF. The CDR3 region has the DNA TGTGCCAGCACGTATGGCAATCAGCCCCAGCATTTT.